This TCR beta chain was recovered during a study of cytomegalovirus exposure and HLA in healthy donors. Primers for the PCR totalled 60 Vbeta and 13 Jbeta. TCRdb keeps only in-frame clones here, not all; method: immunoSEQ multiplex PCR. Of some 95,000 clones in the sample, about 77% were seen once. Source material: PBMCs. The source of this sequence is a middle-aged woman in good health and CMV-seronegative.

In DNA, the CDR3 is TGTGCCTGGAGCGAGGGGACAGGAAATAATTCACCCCTCCACTTT. Its translation is CAWSEGTGNNSPLHF. The V and J genes are TRBV30 and TRBJ1-6, with 8 bases matching TRBD1. V dropped 3 bases and J dropped 5; count of bases not matched to a gene: 6. The CDR3 runs 15 residues. Germline V gene lookup returns CDR1 GTSNPN and CDR2 SVGIG (reference sequence).